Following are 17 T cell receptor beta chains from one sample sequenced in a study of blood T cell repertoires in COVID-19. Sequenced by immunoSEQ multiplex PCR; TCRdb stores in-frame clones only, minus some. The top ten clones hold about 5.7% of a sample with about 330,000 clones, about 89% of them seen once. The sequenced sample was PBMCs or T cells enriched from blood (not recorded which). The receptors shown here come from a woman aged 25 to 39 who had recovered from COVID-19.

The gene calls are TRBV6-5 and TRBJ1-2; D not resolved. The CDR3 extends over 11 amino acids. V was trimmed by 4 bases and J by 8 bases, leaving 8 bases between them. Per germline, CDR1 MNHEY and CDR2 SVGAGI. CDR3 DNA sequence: TGTGCCAGCAGTTCCCCTAGGGGCTACACCTTC. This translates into CASSSPRGYTF.

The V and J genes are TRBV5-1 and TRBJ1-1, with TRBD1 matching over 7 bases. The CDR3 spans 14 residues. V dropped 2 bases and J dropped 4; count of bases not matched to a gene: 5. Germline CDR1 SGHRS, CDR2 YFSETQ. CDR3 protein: CASSFRQGATEAFF. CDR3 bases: TGCGCCAGCAGCTTTAGACAGGGCGCCACTGAAGCTTTCTTT.

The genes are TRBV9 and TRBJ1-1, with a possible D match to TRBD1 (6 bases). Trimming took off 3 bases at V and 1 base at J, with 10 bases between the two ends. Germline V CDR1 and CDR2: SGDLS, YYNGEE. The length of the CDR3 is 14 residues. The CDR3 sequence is CASSAQGGNTEAFF. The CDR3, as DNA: TGTGCCAGCAGCGCCCAAGGGGGGAACACTGAAGCTTTCTTT.

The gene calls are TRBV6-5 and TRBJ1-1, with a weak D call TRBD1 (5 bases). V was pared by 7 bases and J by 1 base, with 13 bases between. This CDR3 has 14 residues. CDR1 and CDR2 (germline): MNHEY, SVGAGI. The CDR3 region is CASTGGTPNTEAFF. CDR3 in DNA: TGTGCCAGCACCGGCGGGACCCCGAACACTGAAGCTTTCTTT.

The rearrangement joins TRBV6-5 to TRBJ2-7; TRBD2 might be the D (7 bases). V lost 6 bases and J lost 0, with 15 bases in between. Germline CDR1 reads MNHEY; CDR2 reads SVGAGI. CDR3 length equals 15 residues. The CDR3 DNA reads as TGTGCCAGCAGGCCACAGGGCGGGAGCTCCTACGAGCAGTACTTC. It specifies CASRPQGGSSYEQYF.

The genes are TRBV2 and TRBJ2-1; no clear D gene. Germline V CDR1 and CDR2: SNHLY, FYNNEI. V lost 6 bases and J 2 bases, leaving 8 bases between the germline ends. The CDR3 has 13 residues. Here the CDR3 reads CASREETYNEQFF. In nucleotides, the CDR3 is TGTGCCAGCAGAGAGGAAACCTACAATGAGCAGTTCTTC.

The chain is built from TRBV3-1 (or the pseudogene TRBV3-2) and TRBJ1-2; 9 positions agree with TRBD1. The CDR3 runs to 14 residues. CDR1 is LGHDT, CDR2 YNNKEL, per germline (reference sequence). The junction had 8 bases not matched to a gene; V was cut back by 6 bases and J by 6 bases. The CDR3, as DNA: TGTGCCAGCAGTCCCCTGGGACAGGGCCATGGCTACACCTTC. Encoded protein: CASSPLGQGHGYTF.

The CDR3 protein is CASSLVPGQYEQYF. For the CDR3, the DNA is TGTGCCAGCAGCTTAGTCCCGGGACAGTACGAGCAGTACTTC. The chain employs TRBV7-2 and TRBJ2-7, with 7 bases fitting TRBD1. V lost 1 base, J lost 4 bases, and 4 bases stayed unmatched. Germline assignment: CDR1 SGHTA and CDR2 FQGNSA. This CDR3 contains 14 residues.

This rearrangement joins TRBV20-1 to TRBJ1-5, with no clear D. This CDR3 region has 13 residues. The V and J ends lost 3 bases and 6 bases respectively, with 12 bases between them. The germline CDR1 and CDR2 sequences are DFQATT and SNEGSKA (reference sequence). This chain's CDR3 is CSASTQVGQPQHF. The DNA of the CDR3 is TGCAGTGCTAGTACTCAGGTCGGTCAGCCCCAGCATTTT.

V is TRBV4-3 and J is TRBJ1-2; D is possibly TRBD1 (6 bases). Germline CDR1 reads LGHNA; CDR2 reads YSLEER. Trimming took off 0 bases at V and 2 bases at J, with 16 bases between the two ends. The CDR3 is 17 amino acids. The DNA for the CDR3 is TGCGCCAGCAGCCAAGAAACCACCCCCAGGGGCAACTATGGCTACACCTTC. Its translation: CASSQETTPRGNYGYTF.

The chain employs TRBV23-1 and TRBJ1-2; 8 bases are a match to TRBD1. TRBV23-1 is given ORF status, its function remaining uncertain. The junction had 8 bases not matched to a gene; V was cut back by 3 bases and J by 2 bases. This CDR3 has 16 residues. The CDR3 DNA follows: TGCGCCAGCAGTCACGGCGGACAGGGTATCAACTATGGCTACACCTTC. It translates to CASSHGGQGINYGYTF.

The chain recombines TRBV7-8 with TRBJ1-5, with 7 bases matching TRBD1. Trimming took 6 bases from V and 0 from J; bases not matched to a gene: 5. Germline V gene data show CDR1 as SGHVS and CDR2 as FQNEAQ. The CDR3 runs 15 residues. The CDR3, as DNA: TGTGCCAGCAGTTTACAGGGGTATAGCAATCAGCCCCAGCATTTT. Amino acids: CASSLQGYSNQPQHF.

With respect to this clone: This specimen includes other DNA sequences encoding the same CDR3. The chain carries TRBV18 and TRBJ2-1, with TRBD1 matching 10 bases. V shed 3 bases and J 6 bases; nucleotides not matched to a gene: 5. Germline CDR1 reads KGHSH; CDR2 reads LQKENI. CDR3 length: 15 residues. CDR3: CASSPPGQGGNEQFF. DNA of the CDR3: TGTGCCAGCTCACCCCCAGGACAGGGGGGCAATGAGCAGTTCTTC.

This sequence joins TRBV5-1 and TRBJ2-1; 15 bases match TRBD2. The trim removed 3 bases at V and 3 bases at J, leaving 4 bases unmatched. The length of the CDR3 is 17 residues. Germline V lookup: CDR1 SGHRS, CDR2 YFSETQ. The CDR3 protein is CASSWGLAGGFYNEQFF. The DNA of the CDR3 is TGCGCCAGCAGCTGGGGACTAGCGGGGGGCTTCTACAATGAGCAGTTCTTC.

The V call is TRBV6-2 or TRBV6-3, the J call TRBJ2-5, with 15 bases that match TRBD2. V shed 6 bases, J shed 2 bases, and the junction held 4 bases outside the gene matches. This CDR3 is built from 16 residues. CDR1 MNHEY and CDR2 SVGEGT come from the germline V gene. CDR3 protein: CASSLGTSGGQETQYF. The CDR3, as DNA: TGTGCCAGCAGCCTAGGGACTAGCGGGGGGCAAGAGACCCAGTACTTC.

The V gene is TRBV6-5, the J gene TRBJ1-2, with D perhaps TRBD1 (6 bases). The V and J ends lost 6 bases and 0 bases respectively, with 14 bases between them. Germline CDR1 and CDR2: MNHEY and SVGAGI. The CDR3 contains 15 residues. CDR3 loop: CASSITGTANYGYTF. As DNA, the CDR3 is TGTGCCAGCAGCATCACAGGGACGGCTAACTATGGCTACACCTTC.

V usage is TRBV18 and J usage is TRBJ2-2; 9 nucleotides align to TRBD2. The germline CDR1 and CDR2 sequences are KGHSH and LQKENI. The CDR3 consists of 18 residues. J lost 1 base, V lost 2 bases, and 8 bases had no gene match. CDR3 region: CASSPRSSGGLNTGELFF. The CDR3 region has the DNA TGTGCCAGCTCACCAAGAAGTAGCGGGGGCCTGAACACCGGGGAGCTGTTTTTT.